Here is one T cell receptor (beta chain) with its context. These data are taken from a study of T cell changes during pregnancy in multiple sclerosis. Produced via immunoSEQ multiplex PCR; TCRdb's table is partial and in-frame only. The profile shows about 79,000 clones, over 85% of them singletons. The germline V and J ends were trimmed by 0 bases and 10 bases, with 16 bases remaining between them. The CDR3 has 16 residues. The germline gives CDR1 SGHDN, CDR2 FVKESK. The sequence derives from a female donor in good health, enrolled as a control in a pregnancy study. This chain links TRBV14 with TRBJ1-6, with no clear D. The material was peripheral blood, obtained in the second trimester of pregnancy. CDR3 sequence (DNA): TGTGCCAGCAGCCAAGAAAGAGGGCTACTGGACTCACCCCTCCACTTT. Its translation: CASSQERGLLDSPLHF.